The rows below give T cell receptor beta chains drawn from one sample of a study of T cell repertoires in cytomegalovirus infection. TCRdb fed the reads into MiXCR, producing one record per CDR3 protein. The sample comprises hundreds of thousands of distinct CDR3 sequences, roughly 30% of which are singletons, and approximately 14% rests with the top ten. Sequencing was done on a sample of PBMCs. These receptors originate from a human donor in good health (CMV status not recorded). Some clones in this sample may be carry-over from other donors' samples. Each CDR3 is given with its conserved first and last residue. A D gene is named only where the DNA matches it firmly. Some rows mark clone size as missing; the rest say once, few, many or name a class of expanded clone.

CDR3: CSANREGRGAEAFF
DNA: TGCAGTGCTAATAGGGAGGGGAGAGGGGCTGAAGCTTTCTTT
size: .
V: TRBV20-1
J: TRBJ1-1
D: .

CDR3: CASSLGSSANYEQYF
DNA: TGTGCCAGCAGCTTAGGAAGCAGCGCCAACTACGAGCAGTACTTC
size: .
V: TRBV7-2
J: TRBJ2-7
D: .

CDR3: CASSIRPNEQFF
DNA: TGTGCCAGCAGCATCCGGCCCAATGAGCAGTTCTTC
size: .
V: TRBV13
J: TRBJ2-1
D: .

CDR3: CASSYAGGQRGDTQYF
DNA: TGTGCCAGCAGTTACGCGGGGGGACAACGCGGAGATACGCAGTATTTT
size: few
V: TRBV6-5
J: TRBJ2-3
D: TRBD2

CDR3: CASGRDTRNEKLFF
DNA: TGTGCCAGCGGCCGGGACACGAGAAATGAAAAACTGTTTTTT
size: few
V: TRBV7-2
J: TRBJ1-4
D: .

CDR3: CATSSAGTGFTGELFF
DNA: TGTGCCACCAGCAGTGCCGGGACAGGGTTCACCGGGGAGCTGTTTTTT
size: .
V: TRBV15
J: TRBJ2-2
D: TRBD1

CDR3: CASSRWTDSPLHF
DNA: TGTGCCAGCAGCCGTTGGACAGATTCACCCCTCCACTTT
size: .
V: TRBV5-6
J: TRBJ1-6
D: .

CDR3: CASSPQASSGNTIYF
DNA: TGTGCCAGCAGTCCACAGGCGAGCTCTGGAAACACCATATATTTT
size: many
V: TRBV12-3/TRBV12-4
J: TRBJ1-3
D: .

CDR3: CASSLVQGDGYTF
DNA: TGTGCCAGCAGCTTGGTACAGGGGGACGGCTACACCTTC
size: few
V: TRBV7-9
J: TRBJ1-2
D: TRBD1

CDR3: CASSVSGGVYNEQFF
DNA: TGTGCCAGCAGCGTGAGCGGGGGGGTATACAATGAGCAGTTCTTC
size: many
V: TRBV11-3
J: TRBJ2-1
D: TRBD2

CDR3: CATSSHRREKLFF
DNA: TGTGCCACCAGCAGTCACCGTCGTGAAAAACTGTTTTTT
size: .
V: TRBV15
J: TRBJ1-4
D: .

CDR3: CASSQEATSGYEQYF
DNA: TGTGCCAGCAGCCAAGAGGCGACTAGCGGTTACGAGCAGTACTTC
size: .
V: TRBV14
J: TRBJ2-7
D: TRBD2

CDR3: CSARDTARGVEDEKLFF
DNA: TGCAGTGCTAGAGACACCGCCCGGGGCGTGGAGGATGAAAAACTGTTTTTT
size: .
V: TRBV20-1
J: TRBJ1-4
D: .

CDR3: CASSVRDPPGTEAFF
DNA: TGTGCCAGCAGCGTCCGGGACCCCCCCGGCACTGAAGCTTTCTTT
size: .
V: TRBV7-9
J: TRBJ1-1
D: .

CDR3: CASSLWGNGELFF
DNA: TGTGCCAGCAGTTTATGGGGGAACGGGGAGCTGTTTTTT
size: few
V: TRBV27
J: TRBJ2-2
D: .

CDR3: CASSEKGAQRSPLHF
DNA: TGTGCCAGCAGTGAAAAGGGGGCCCAGCGTTCACCCCTCCACTTT
size: .
V: TRBV2
J: TRBJ1-6
D: TRBD1